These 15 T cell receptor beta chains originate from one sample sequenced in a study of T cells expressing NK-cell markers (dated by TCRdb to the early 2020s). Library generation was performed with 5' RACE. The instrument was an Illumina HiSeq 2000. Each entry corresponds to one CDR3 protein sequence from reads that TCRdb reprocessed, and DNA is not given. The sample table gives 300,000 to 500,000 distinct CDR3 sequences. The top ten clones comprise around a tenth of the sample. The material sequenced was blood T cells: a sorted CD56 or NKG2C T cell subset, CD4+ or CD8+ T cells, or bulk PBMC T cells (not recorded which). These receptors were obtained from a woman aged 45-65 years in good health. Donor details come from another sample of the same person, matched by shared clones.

The CDR3 spells CASSYSMERQGYNEQFF. This chain uses TRBV6-6 with TRBJ2-1; the D gene TCRdb calls, TRBD1, cannot be checked with no DNA. CDR3 length: 17 amino acids. Germline CDR1 is MNHNY and CDR2 is SVGAGI (reference sequence).

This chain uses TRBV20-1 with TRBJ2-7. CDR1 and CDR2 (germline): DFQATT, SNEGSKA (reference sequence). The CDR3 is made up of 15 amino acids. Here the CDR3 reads CSARMLSGSLYEQYF.

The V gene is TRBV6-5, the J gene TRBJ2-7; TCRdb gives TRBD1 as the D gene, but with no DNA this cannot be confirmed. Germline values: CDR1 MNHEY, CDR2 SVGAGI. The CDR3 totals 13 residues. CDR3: CASSQTRQAEQYF.

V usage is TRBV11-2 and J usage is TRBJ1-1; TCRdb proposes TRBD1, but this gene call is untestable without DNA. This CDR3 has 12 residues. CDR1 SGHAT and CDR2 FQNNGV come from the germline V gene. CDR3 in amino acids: CASGGGGTKAFF.

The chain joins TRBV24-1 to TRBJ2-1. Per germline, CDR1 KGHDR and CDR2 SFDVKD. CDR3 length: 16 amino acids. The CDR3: CATSDFTLLGNNEQFF.

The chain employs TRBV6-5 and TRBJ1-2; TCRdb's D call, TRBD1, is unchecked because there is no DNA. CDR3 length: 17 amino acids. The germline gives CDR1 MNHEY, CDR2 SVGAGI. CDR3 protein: CASSWGQGARGTYGYTF.

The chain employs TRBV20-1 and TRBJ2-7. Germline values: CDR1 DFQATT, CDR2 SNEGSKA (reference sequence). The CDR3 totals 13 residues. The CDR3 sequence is CSARGSPTYEQYF.

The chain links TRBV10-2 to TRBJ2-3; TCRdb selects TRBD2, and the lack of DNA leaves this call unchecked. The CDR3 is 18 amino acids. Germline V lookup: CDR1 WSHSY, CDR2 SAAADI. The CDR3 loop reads CASSVTTSGVFYTDTQYF.

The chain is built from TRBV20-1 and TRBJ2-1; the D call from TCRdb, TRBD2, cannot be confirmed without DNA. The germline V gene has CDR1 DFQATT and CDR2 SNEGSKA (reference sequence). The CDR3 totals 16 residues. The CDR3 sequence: CSARENPGLAYNEQFF.

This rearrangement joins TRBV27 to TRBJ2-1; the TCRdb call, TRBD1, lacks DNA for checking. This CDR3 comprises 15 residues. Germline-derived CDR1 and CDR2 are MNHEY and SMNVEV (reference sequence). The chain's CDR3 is CASSLQGPGHNEQFF.

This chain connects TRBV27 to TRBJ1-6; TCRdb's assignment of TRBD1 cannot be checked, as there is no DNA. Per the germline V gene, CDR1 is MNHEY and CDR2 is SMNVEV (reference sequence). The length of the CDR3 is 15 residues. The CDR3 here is CASKGGSSYNSPLHF.

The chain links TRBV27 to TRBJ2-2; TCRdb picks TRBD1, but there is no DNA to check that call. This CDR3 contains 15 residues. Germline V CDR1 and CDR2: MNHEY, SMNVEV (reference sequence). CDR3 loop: CASSPREQLTGELFF.

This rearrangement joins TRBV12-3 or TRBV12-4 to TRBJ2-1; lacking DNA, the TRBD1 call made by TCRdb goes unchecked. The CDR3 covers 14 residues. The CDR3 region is CASSPLPGTNEQFF.

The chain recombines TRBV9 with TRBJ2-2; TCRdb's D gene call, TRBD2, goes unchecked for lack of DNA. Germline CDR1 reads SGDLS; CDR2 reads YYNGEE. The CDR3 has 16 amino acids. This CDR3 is CASSVGGLAATGELFF.

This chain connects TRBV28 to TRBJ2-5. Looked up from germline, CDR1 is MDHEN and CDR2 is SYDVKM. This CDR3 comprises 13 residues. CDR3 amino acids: CASSFHGQETQYF. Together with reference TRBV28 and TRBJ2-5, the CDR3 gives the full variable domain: DVKVTQSSRYLVKRTGEKVFLECVQDMDHENMFWYRQDPGLGLRLIYFSYDVKMKEKGDIPEGYSVSREKKERFSLILESASTNQTSMYLCASSFHGQETQYFGPGTRLLVL.